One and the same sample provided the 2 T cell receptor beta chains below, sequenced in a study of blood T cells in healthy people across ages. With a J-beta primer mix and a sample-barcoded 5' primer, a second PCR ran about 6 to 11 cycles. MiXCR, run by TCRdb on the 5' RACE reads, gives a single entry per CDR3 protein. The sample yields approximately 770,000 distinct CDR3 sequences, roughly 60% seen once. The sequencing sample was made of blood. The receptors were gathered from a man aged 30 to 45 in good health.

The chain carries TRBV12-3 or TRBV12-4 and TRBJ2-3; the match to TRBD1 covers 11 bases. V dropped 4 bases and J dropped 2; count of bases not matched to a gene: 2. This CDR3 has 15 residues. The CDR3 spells CASSWTGGNTDTQYF. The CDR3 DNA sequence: TGTGCCAGCAGTTGGACAGGGGGCAACACAGATACGCAGTATTTT.

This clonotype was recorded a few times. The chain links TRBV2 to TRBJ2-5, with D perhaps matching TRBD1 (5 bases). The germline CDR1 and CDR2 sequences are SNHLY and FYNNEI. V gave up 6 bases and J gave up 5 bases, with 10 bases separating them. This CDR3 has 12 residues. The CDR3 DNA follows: TGTGCCAGCAGAAGGGGTTTGGAGACCCAGTACTTC. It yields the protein CASRRGLETQYF.